Following are 30 T cell receptor beta chains from one sample sequenced in a study of blood T cell repertoires in COVID-19. Using immunoSEQ multiplex PCR, the repertoire was profiled, and TCRdb retains in-frame clones only, with some absent. This table holds about 200,000 clones, 80% to 95% found once. Sequences were obtained from peripheral blood. Receptor source: a man in his fifties with acute or convalescent COVID-19.

J is TRBJ1-2 and V is TRBV9; unclear D gene. Deletions cut 0 bases from V and 2 bases from J, with 8 bases between. The CDR3 is made up of 14 amino acids. CDR1 is SGDLS, CDR2 YYNGEE, per germline. Here the CDR3 DNA reads TGTGCCAGCAGCGTAGAGGCAGGCAACTATGGCTACACCTTC. Protein: CASSVEAGNYGYTF.

V is TRBV4-3 and J is TRBJ2-2; 8 bases match TRBD1. Per the germline V gene, CDR1 is LGHNA and CDR2 is YSLEER. The junction had 5 bases not matched to a gene; V was cut back by 0 bases and J by 5 bases. This CDR3 contains 16 residues. The CDR3 is CASSQEPGGRTGELFF. The CDR3 DNA sequence: TGCGCCAGCAGCCAAGAGCCAGGGGGCAGAACCGGGGAGCTGTTTTTT.

This chain links TRBV19 with TRBJ1-2; no definite D call. The V gene's germline CDR1 is LNHDA and CDR2 SQIVND (reference sequence). The V gene lost 6 bases and the J gene lost 8 bases, with 16 bases spanning the gap. The CDR3 is 13 residues long. The CDR3 loop reads CASSFSPGEGYTF. The CDR3 nucleotides are TGTGCCAGTAGCTTTTCCCCGGGAGAGGGCTACACCTTC.

The chain couples TRBV27 to TRBJ2-4; 7 bases map to TRBD1. The V and J ends lost 2 bases and 7 bases, in that order; junction bases with no gene match: 2. CDR3 length: 13 amino acids. In germline, CDR1 is MNHEY, CDR2 SMNVEV (reference sequence). The CDR3 spells CASSLEGANIQYF. The CDR3 DNA sequence: TGTGCCAGCAGTTTAGAGGGGGCGAACATTCAGTACTTC.

This chain uses TRBV24-1 with TRBJ1-2; 7 bases line up with TRBD1. The V gene's germline CDR1 is KGHDR and CDR2 SFDVKD. The CDR3 has 13 amino acids. V dropped 4 bases and J dropped 8; count of bases not matched to a gene: 6. CDR3 DNA: TGTGCCACCAGTGACCTAACAGGGGTCGGCTACACCTTC. This gives the protein CATSDLTGVGYTF.

This sequence joins TRBV2 and TRBJ2-7, with 9 bases fitting TRBD2. The V gene's germline CDR1 is SNHLY and CDR2 FYNNEI. The junction had 2 bases not matched to a gene; V was cut back by 3 bases and J by 2 bases. The CDR3 covers 14 residues. The CDR3 is CASSESGGPYEQYV. CDR3 coding DNA: TGTGCCAGCAGTGAGAGCGGGGGGCCCTACGAGCAGTACGTC.

The CDR3 reads CASSPPLGLVTQYF. For the CDR3, the DNA is TGTGCCAGCTCACCACCGTTAGGACTGGTAACCCAGTACTTC. V gene TRBV18 combines with J gene TRBJ2-5; tentatively, D is TRBD2 (5 bases). This CDR3 is 14 amino acids long. Germline assignment: CDR1 KGHSH and CDR2 LQKENI. Trimming took 0 bases from V and 8 from J, leaving 13 bases between them.

This chain uses TRBV28 with TRBJ2-1, with 8 bases aligning to TRBD2. The germline gives CDR1 MDHEN, CDR2 SYDVKM. The CDR3 has 13 residues. The V and J ends lost 7 bases and 6 bases, in that order; junction bases with no gene match: 5. The CDR3: CASNSGRINEQFF. In DNA form, the CDR3 reads TGTGCCAGCAACAGCGGGAGAATCAATGAGCAGTTCTTC.

The chain links TRBV29-1 to TRBJ2-5, with D perhaps TRBD1 (6 bases). There are 15 residues in the CDR3. The germline V and J ends were trimmed by 2 bases and 5 bases, with 18 bases remaining between them. Germline-derived CDR1 and CDR2 are SQVTM and ANQGSEA. The CDR3 DNA follows: TGCAGCGTTGAAATCGGGTGGGGCAGGGGCGAGACCCAGTACTTC. Amino acid sequence: CSVEIGWGRGETQYF. The whole variable domain, remainder taken from reference TRBV29-1 and TRBJ2-5, is SAVISQKPSRDICQRGTSLTIQCQVDSQVTMMFWYRQQPGQSLTLIATANQGSEATYESGFVIDKFPISRPNLTFSTLTVSNMSPEDSSIYLCSVEIGWGRGETQYFGPGTRLLVL.

V gene TRBV2 combines with J gene TRBJ1-6, with TRBD1 identical over 9 bases. The germline V gene has CDR1 SNHLY and CDR2 FYNNEI. This CDR3 has 16 amino acids. V trimming: 3 bases; J trimming: 3 bases; junction bases outside the gene matches: 3. CDR3 nucleotide sequence: TGTGCCAGCAGTGAGGACAGGGGACTCTATAATTCACCCCTCCACTTT. Translated, it gives CASSEDRGLYNSPLHF.

This chain uses TRBV9 with TRBJ2-5, with 7 bases fitting TRBD2. V shed 0 bases and J 3 bases; nucleotides not matched to a gene: 8. The CDR3 runs to 16 residues. Germline loops: CDR1 SGDLS, CDR2 YYNGEE. CDR3 sequence: CASSVAFFGGKETQYF. The CDR3 coding sequence is TGTGCCAGCAGCGTAGCCTTTTTCGGGGGGAAAGAGACCCAGTACTTC.

This chain joins TRBV27 and TRBJ2-2, with 9 bases fitting TRBD2. Losses at the gene ends were 5 bases for V and 0 bases for J; bases not matched to a gene: 10. This CDR3 is built from 18 residues. From germline, CDR1 is MNHEY and CDR2 SMNVEV (reference sequence). CDR3 amino acids: CASSKLSGGLPNTGELFF. The DNA of the CDR3 is TGTGCCAGCAGTAAACTTAGCGGGGGCCTTCCGAACACCGGGGAGCTGTTTTTT.

The J gene is TRBJ2-1, the V gene TRBV2, with D perhaps TRBD1 (5 bases). This CDR3 comprises 13 residues. Per germline, CDR1 SNHLY and CDR2 FYNNEI. V lost 4 bases to trimming and J lost 4 bases, with 8 bases between them. The CDR3 DNA is TGTGCCAGCAGTGTGCAGGGTTACAATGAGCAGTTCTTC. This gives the protein CASSVQGYNEQFF. Together with reference TRBV2 and TRBJ2-1, the CDR3 gives the full variable domain: EPEVTQTPSHQVTQMGQEVILRCVPISNHLYFYWYRQILGQKVEFLVSFYNNEISEKSEIFDDQFSVERPDGSNFTLKIRSTKLEDSAMYFCASSVQGYNEQFFGPGTRLTVL.

The V gene is TRBV6-1, the J gene TRBJ1-2, with 11 bases lining up with TRBD1. This CDR3 comprises 16 residues. The J segment lost 7 bases and the V segment lost 4 bases, leaving 11 bases of the junction unmatched. Germline CDR1 reads MNHNS; CDR2 reads SASEGT. This chain's CDR3 is CASSGSRTGGSGGYTF. CDR3 DNA: TGTGCCAGCAGTGGTTCCCGGACAGGGGGCTCTGGTGGCTACACCTTC.

This sequence joins TRBV5-4 and TRBJ1-5; D possibly corresponds to TRBD1 (6 bases). From germline, CDR1 is SGHNT and CDR2 YYREEE (reference sequence). V was trimmed by 0 bases and J by 6 bases, leaving 13 bases between them. The CDR3 runs 15 residues. The CDR3 is CASSLGGGGRQPQHF. In DNA, the CDR3 is TGTGCCAGCAGCTTGGGGGGCGGGGGCCGTCAGCCCCAGCATTTT.

The gene calls are TRBV29-1 and TRBJ2-5; TRBD2 matches at 8 bases. This CDR3 has 14 amino acids. Looked up from germline, CDR1 is SQVTM and CDR2 is ANQGSEA. V lost 6 bases to trimming and J lost 4 bases; unmatched junction nucleotides: 10. CDR3 DNA sequence: TGCAGCGTCGGTATTACGGGAGGGGTAGAGACCCAGTACTTC. It translates to CSVGITGGVETQYF.

The V call is TRBV19, the J call TRBJ2-5, with 9 bases lining up with TRBD2. Germline trimming cut 5 bases from V and 2 bases from J; bases unmatched to any gene: 9. This CDR3 spans 16 amino acids. The germline CDR1 and CDR2 sequences are LNHDA and SQIVND (reference sequence). The CDR3 coding sequence is TGTGCCAGTAGTGCCTCTAGCGGGACGAGACAAGAGACCCAGTACTTC. Encoded protein: CASSASSGTRQETQYF. Together with reference TRBV19 and TRBJ2-5, the CDR3 gives the full variable domain: DGGITQSPKYLFRKEGQNVTLSCEQNLNHDAMYWYRQDPGQGLRLIYYSQIVNDFQKGDIAEGYSVSREKKESFPLTVTSAQKNPTAFYLCASSASSGTRQETQYFGPGTRLLVL.

The chain joins TRBV27 to TRBJ1-1; 7 bases align to TRBD1. The CDR3 contains 16 residues. Per the germline V gene, CDR1 is MNHEY and CDR2 is SMNVEV (reference sequence). With 2 bases clipped from V and 0 bases from J, the junction kept 6 bases outside the gene matches. The CDR3 DNA sequence: TGTGCCAGCAGTTTAGCCGGGGGACAGCTGAACACTGAAGCTTTCTTT. Translation gives CASSLAGGQLNTEAFF.

The chain couples TRBV19 to TRBJ1-1; D is unclear. Germline values: CDR1 LNHDA, CDR2 SQIVND (reference sequence). V shed 2 bases and J shed 3 bases, with 7 bases lying between them. The CDR3 spans 13 residues. The CDR3 nucleotides are TGTGCCAGTAGTATATTTCAGGACACTGAAGCTTTCTTT. It yields the protein CASSIFQDTEAFF.

The gene calls are TRBV3-1 (or the pseudogene TRBV3-2) and TRBJ2-1, with D possibly being TRBD2 (5 bases). CDR1 and CDR2 from the germline V gene are LGHDT and YNNKEL (reference sequence). This CDR3 region has 12 residues. V was clipped by 2 bases and J by 10 bases, with 9 bases between them. In nucleotides, the CDR3 is TGTGCCAGCAGCCAAACGCTAGCCGAGCAGTTCTTC. This sequence encodes CASSQTLAEQFF.

The V call is TRBV19, the J call TRBJ1-2; D gene uncertain. There are 10 residues in the CDR3. Germline V gene lookup returns CDR1 LNHDA and CDR2 SQIVND (reference sequence). The V end was cut by 9 bases, the J end by 12 bases, with 14 bases between. The CDR3 DNA reads as TGTGCCAGCTTCCTGGGAGGGCACACCTTC. Its protein is CASFLGGHTF.

This chain uses TRBV28 with TRBJ2-2; D ambiguous. CDR3 length: 15 amino acids. V was clipped by 8 bases and J by 1 base, with 14 bases between them. The germline gives CDR1 MDHEN, CDR2 SYDVKM. The CDR3 here is CASRGRKRNTGELFF. The CDR3 region has the DNA TGTGCCAGCCGAGGCCGCAAACGGAACACCGGGGAGCTGTTTTTT. The variable domain in full, completed from reference TRBV28 and TRBJ2-2, reads DVKVTQSSRYLVKRTGEKVFLECVQDMDHENMFWYRQDPGLGLRLIYFSYDVKMKEKGDIPEGYSVSREKKERFSLILESASTNQTSMYLCASRGRKRNTGELFFGEGSRLTVL.

The chain uses TRBV19 and TRBJ1-6; 9 bases map to TRBD1. The CDR3 is 15 residues long. V lost 6 bases to trimming and J lost 9 bases; unmatched junction nucleotides: 9. Germline assignment: CDR1 LNHDA and CDR2 SQIVND (reference sequence). The chain's CDR3 is CASSSPGQGFSPLHF. CDR3 bases: TGTGCCAGTAGCTCCCCCGGACAGGGGTTTTCACCCCTCCACTTT.

The chain has TRBV18 and TRBJ2-1, with D unresolved. This CDR3 spans 15 amino acids. V lost 3 bases, J lost 7 bases, and 16 bases lay in between. Germline lookup yields CDR1 KGHSH and CDR2 LQKENI. The CDR3 coding sequence is TGTGCCAGCTCACCTCTAGAGACTTCTAGGAATGAGCAGTTCTTC. It yields the protein CASSPLETSRNEQFF. Combining the CDR3 with reference TRBV18 and TRBJ2-1 gives the whole variable domain NAGVMQNPRHLVRRRGQEARLRCSPMKGHSHVYWYRQLPEEGLKFMVYLQKENIIDESGMPKERFSAEFPKEGPSILRIQQVVRGDSAAYFCASSPLETSRNEQFFGPGTRLTVL.

This chain links TRBV19 with TRBJ1-5; TRBD1 matches at 7 bases. The CDR3 has 14 residues. CDR1 and CDR2 (germline): LNHDA, SQIVND (reference sequence). The ends lost 8 bases at V and 7 bases at J; junction bases unmatched: 11. The CDR3: CASSHQGGGQPQHF. DNA of the CDR3: TGTGCCAGTTCTCACCAGGGGGGAGGCCAGCCCCAGCATTTT. Together with reference TRBV19 and TRBJ1-5, the CDR3 gives the full variable domain: DGGITQSPKYLFRKEGQNVTLSCEQNLNHDAMYWYRQDPGQGLRLIYYSQIVNDFQKGDIAEGYSVSREKKESFPLTVTSAQKNPTAFYLCASSHQGGGQPQHFGDGTRLSIL.

This chain links TRBV19 with TRBJ1-1, with D possibly being TRBD1 (5 bases). Germline CDR1 and CDR2: LNHDA and SQIVND (reference sequence). The CDR3 is 13 amino acids. The V and J ends lost 6 bases and 1 base respectively, with 9 bases between them. The CDR3 region has the DNA TGTGCCAGTAGGGTCGACAGGAACACTGAAGCTTTCTTT. Protein: CASRVDRNTEAFF. Using reference TRBV19 and TRBJ1-1 for the parts outside the CDR3, the full variable domain is DGGITQSPKYLFRKEGQNVTLSCEQNLNHDAMYWYRQDPGQGLRLIYYSQIVNDFQKGDIAEGYSVSREKKESFPLTVTSAQKNPTAFYLCASRVDRNTEAFFGQGTRLTVV.

This clone came up a few times. This CDR3 reads CASSLLPSPNEQFF. The CDR3 DNA sequence: TGTGCCAGCAGCTTATTGCCTAGCCCGAATGAGCAGTTCTTC. The chain has TRBV11-2 and TRBJ2-1, with D maybe TRBD2 (5 bases). This CDR3 has 14 amino acids. Trimming cost V 2 bases and J 7 bases, with 12 bases left between them. Germline V gene lookup returns CDR1 SGHAT and CDR2 FQNNGV.

The chain joins TRBV11-3 to TRBJ2-1; 9 bases line up with TRBD1. This CDR3 spans 18 amino acids. The germline CDR1 and CDR2 sequences are SGHNT and YENEEA. J was trimmed by 8 bases and V by 6 bases; bases with no gene match: 20. For the CDR3, the DNA is TGTGCCAGCAGTTTGGGGGGGATAGGGACAGGGATTACGGATGAGCAGTTCTTC. Amino acids: CASSLGGIGTGITDEQFF.

This clone was counted once. CDR3 sequence reads: CASSSAGAGGYEQYF. CDR3 sequence (DNA): TGTGCCAGCAGTTCCGCGGGGGCGGGAGGCTACGAGCAGTACTTC. The chain is built from TRBV6-5 and TRBJ2-7, with 8 nucleotides matching TRBD2. This CDR3 has 15 amino acids. The V and J ends lost 4 bases and 3 bases, in that order; junction bases with no gene match: 8. CDR1 MNHEY and CDR2 SVGAGI come from the germline V gene.

The chain couples TRBV7-3 to TRBJ1-6, with D unresolved. Trimming pared 5 bases from V and 7 bases from J, leaving 15 bases between. The CDR3 length is 15 residues. CDR1 and CDR2 from the germline V gene are SGHTA and FQGTGA. The CDR3 is CASSQYSGKNSPLHF. The CDR3 DNA follows: TGTGCCAGCAGCCAGTACTCCGGGAAGAATTCACCCCTCCACTTT.